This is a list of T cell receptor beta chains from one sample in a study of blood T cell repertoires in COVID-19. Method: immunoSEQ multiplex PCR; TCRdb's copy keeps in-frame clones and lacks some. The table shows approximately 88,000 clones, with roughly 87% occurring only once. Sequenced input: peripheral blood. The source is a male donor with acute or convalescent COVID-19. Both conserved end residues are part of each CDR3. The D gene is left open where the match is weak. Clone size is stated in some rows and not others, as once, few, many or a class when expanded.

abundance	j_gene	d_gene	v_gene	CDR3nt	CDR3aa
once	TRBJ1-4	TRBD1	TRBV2	TGTGCCAGCAGTGAAACGGGACAGGTTAATGAAAAACTGTTTTTT	CASSETGQVNEKLFF
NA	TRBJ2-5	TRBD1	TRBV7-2	TGTGCCAGCAGCCCAAGGGACAGGGTTGAGACCCAGTACTTC	CASSPRDRVETQYF
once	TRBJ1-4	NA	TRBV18	TGTGCCAGCTCACCAGGGGAGGACGAAAAACTGTTTTTT	CASSPGEDEKLFF
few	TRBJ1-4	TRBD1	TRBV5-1	TGCGCCAGCAGACAACAGACAGGGGTGAATGAAAAACTGTTTTTT	CASRQQTGVNEKLFF
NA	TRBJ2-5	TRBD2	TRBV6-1	TGTGCCAGCAGTGGACCTCCCTGGGCTAGCGGGGGGGCCAGGGAGACCCAGTACTTC	CASSGPPWASGGARETQYF
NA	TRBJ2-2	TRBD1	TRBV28	TGTGCCAGCAGTTCAGGACAGGGGGTCCCCGGGGAGCTGTTTTTT	CASSSGQGVPGELFF
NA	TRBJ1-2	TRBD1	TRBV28	TGTGCCAGCTTAAAAGGGGGCAAGAACCACTATGGCTACACCTTC	CASLKGGKNHYGYTF
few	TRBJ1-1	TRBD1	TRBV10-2	TGCGCCAGCAGTGTCAAAGGGACAGAAGGTGAAGCTTTCTTT	CASSVKGTEGEAFF
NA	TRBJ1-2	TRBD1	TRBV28	TGTGCCAGCAGTTTGGTACAGGGGGCCAGGGGCTACACCTTC	CASSLVQGARGYTF
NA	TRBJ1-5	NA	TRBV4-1	TGCGCCAGCAGCCCTCCAGGGTCGCAGCCCCAGCATTTT	CASSPPGSQPQHF
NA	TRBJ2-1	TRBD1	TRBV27	TGTGCCAGCAAAAGGGACAGGGGTAATGAGCAGTTCTTC	CASKRDRGNEQFF
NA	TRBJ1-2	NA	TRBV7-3	TGTGCCAGCAGCAAGGGAGGTTCTAACTATGGCTACACCTTC	CASSKGGSNYGYTF
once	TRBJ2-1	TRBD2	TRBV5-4	TGTGCCAGCAGCGGCAGCCTAGCGGGGGGGCCCTATGAGCAGTTCTTC	CASSGSLAGGPYEQFF
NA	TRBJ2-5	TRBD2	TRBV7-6	TGTGCCAGCAGCTTGAACGGGGGGGCCGGGGAGACCCAGTACTTC	CASSLNGGAGETQYF
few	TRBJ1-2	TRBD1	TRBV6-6	TGTGCCAGCAGTTACCCAGGACAGGGGGCTGGCTACACCTTC	CASSYPGQGAGYTF